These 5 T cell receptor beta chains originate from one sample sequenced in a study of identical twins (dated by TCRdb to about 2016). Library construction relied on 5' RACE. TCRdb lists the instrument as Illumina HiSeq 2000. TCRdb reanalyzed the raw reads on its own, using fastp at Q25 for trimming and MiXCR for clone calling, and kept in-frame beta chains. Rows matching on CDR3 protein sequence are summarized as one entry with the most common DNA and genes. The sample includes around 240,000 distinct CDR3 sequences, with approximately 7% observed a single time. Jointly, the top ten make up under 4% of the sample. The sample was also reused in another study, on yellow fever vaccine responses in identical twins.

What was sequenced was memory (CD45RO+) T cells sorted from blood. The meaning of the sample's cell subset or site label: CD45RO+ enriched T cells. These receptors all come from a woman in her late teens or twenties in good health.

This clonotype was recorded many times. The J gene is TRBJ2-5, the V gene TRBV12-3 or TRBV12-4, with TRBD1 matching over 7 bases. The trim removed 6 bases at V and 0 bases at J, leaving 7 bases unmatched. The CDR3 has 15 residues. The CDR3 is CASRDRTTHQETQYF. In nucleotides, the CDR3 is TGTGCCAGCAGGGACAGGACCACCCACCAAGAGACCCAGTACTTC.

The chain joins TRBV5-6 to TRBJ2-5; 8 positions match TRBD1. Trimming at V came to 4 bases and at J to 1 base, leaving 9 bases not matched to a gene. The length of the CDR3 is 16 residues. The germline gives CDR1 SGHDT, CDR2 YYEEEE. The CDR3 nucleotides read TGTGCCAGCAGCCCGGACAACAGGGGGGCCCAAGAGACCCAGTACTTC. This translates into CASSPDNRGAQETQYF.

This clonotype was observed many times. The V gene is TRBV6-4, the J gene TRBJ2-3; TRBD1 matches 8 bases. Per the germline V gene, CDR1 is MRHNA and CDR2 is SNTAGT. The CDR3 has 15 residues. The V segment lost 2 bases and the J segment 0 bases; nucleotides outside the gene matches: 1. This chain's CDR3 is CASSDGTGSTDTQYF. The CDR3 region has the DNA TGTGCCAGCAGTGACGGGACAGGTAGCACAGATACGCAGTATTTT.

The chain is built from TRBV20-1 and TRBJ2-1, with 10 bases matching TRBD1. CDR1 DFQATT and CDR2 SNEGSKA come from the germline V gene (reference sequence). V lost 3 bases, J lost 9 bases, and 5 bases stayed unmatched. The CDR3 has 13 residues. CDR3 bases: TGCAGTGCTAGTGACAGGGGGCTCGGTGAGCAGTTCTTC. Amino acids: CSASDRGLGEQFF.

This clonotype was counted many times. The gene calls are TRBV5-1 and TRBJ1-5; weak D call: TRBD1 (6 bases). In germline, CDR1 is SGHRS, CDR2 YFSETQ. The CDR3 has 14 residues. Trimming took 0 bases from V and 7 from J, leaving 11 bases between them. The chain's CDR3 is CASSLAGGYQPQHF. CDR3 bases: TGCGCCAGCAGCTTGGCTGGGGGCTACCAGCCCCAGCATTTT.